This T cell receptor beta chain was retrieved from a study of early T cells in non-severe SARS-CoV-2 infection. About the study: Sequenced bulk RNA came from whole blood that was unsorted, and chains were unpaired.

The library protocol tagged individual cDNA molecules with unique molecular identifiers. TCRdb reprocessed the 5' RACE reads with MiXCR, giving one entry per CDR3 protein. The sample consists of approximately 50,000 distinct CDR3 sequences, about 9.3% of them appearing once. This CDR3 has 12 amino acids. Trimming removed 5 bases at V and 4 bases at J, with 10 bases between. Germline CDR1 and CDR2: SGHRS and YFSETQ. This clonotype appeared once. The specimen was whole blood. This TCR was recovered from an adult who was a healthcare worker with PCR-confirmed SARS-CoV-2 infection or an uninfected control (not recorded which). The chain combines TRBV5-1 with TRBJ2-7; TRBD2 is a possible D gene (5 bases). As DNA, the CDR3 is TGCGCCAGCAGAGAGGGAGAATACGAGCAGTACTTC. This gives the protein CASREGEYEQYF. The full variable domain, completed using reference TRBV5-1 and TRBJ2-7, is KAGVTQTPRYLIKTRGQQVTLSCSPISGHRSVSWYQQTPGQGLQFLFEYFSETQRNKGNFPGRFSGRQFSNSRSEMNVSTLELGDSALYLCASREGEYEQYFGPGTRLTVT.